This TCR beta chain was sequenced during a study of T cell changes during pregnancy in multiple sclerosis. Sequencing used immunoSEQ multiplex PCR; TCRdb keeps in-frame clones, though not all of them. The table includes about 60,000 clones, about nine tenths detected once. The CDR3 is 15 residues long. V was shortened by 4 bases and J by 0 bases, with 12 bases between the two germline ends. Germline V gives CDR1 LGHNA, CDR2 YSLEER. The receptor was isolated from a female donor with multiple sclerosis, enrolled in a pregnancy study. This rearrangement joins TRBV4-3 to TRBJ1-2; D gene unclear. Sequenced here: peripheral blood, sampled in the first trimester of pregnancy. This chain's CDR3 is CASSPRTETNYGYTF. CDR3 bases: TGCGCCAGCAGCCCCCGGACTGAAACTAACTATGGCTACACCTTC.